Here is one T cell receptor beta chain with its context. This sample is part of a study of blood T cells in healthy people across ages. CDR3 length: 14 amino acids. Germline trimming cut 5 bases from V and 5 bases from J; bases unmatched to any gene: 4. For the second PCR, which ran for about 6 to 11 cycles, a sample-barcoded 5' primer and a J-beta primer mix were used. A single record per CDR3 protein comes from TCRdb applying MiXCR to the 5' RACE reads. In the table there are some 700,000 distinct CDR3 sequences, roughly 43% of which are singletons. This rearrangement joins TRBV12-3 or TRBV12-4 to TRBJ1-5, with TRBD1 identical over 9 bases. This TCR was recovered from a woman in her fifties or sixties in good health. The sequencing sample was made of blood. CDR3 protein: CASSRQGVYQPQHF. The CDR3 nucleotides are TGTGCCAGCAGTCGACAGGGGGTCTATCAGCCCCAGCATTTT.